This T cell receptor (beta chain) was profiled in a study of T cell responses to AZD1222 COVID-19 vaccine. Trimming took 5 bases from V and 3 from J; bases not matched to a gene: 8. Germline V gives CDR1 LNHDA, CDR2 SQIVND (reference sequence). The CDR3 is made up of 16 amino acids. Regarding the study as a whole: Spike-specific TCR breadth and depth rose after two AZD1222 doses.

Only in-frame clones appear in the TCRdb table, and some are missing; sequencing was by immunoSEQ multiplex PCR. The sample records roughly 150,000 clones, roughly 89% being singletons. Notes on this clone: The antigen is undetermined.

Sequences were derived from peripheral blood, sampled 28 days after the second AZD1222 dose. The source of this sequence is an adult who received the AZD1222 COVID-19 vaccine. The chain couples TRBV19 to TRBJ1-5; 9 positions agree with TRBD1. CDR3 DNA sequence: TGTGCCAGTAGTTCGGGACAGGGTTTAATCAATCAGCCCCAGCATTTT. This codes for CASSSGQGLINQPQHF.